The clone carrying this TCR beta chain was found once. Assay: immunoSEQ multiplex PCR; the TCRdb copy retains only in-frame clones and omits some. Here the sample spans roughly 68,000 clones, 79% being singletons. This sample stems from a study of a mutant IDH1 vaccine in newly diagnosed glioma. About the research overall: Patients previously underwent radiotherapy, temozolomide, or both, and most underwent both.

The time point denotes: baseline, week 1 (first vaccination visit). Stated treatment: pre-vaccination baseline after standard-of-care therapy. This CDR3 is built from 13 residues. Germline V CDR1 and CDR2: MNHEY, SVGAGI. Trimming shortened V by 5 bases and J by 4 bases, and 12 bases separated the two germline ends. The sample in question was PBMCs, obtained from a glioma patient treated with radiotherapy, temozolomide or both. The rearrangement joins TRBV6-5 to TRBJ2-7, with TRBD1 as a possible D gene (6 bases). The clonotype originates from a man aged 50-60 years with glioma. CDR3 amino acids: CASSPVTGYEQYF. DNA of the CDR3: TGTGCCAGCAGTCCAGTTACAGGGTACGAGCAGTACTTC.